The entry below gives a single T cell receptor beta chain sequence along with its context. Its matching antigen is unknown. The treatment denotes: oral pan-JAK inhibitor, 5-10 mg twice daily. Germline CDR1 SQVTM, CDR2 ANQGSEA. The V and J ends lost 6 bases and 8 bases respectively, with 16 bases between them. This CDR3 is built from 12 residues. These data are taken from a study of CD8+ T cells in alopecia areata. Study as a whole: Twice daily, treated patients received 5 to 10 mg of oral tofacitinib. Points from the study as a whole: Scalp clonality decreased significantly with tofacitinib, and so did expanded CD8+ clones among the top 100.

RNA extraction was followed by reverse transcription into cDNA, which acted as the sequencing template. Assay: immunoSEQ multiplex PCR; the TCRdb copy retains only in-frame clones and omits some. Of 200,000 to 250,000 clones listed, around three fifths were seen once; the top ten hold about 4.2%. The genes are TRBV29-1 and TRBJ1-2; perhaps TRBD1 as D (5 bases). This clonotype originated in a human donor with alopecia areata. The sequenced sample was CD4+ T cells sorted from blood, obtained at week 4, from a patient treated with tofacitinib. The CDR3 nucleotides read TGCAGCGTCGAGGGACGGTTTGGAGGCTACACCTTC. Translation: CSVEGRFGGYTF.